This T cell receptor (beta chain) is from a study of blood T cell repertoires in COVID-19. The CDR3 is 16 amino acids. Trimming removed 3 bases at V and 8 bases at J, with 20 bases between. The germline gives CDR1 LGHDT, CDR2 YNNKEL (reference sequence). Authors' analysis steps: Reference gene primers were amplified, and this amplification served to estimate nucleated cell counts. TCRdb's table, derived via immunoSEQ multiplex PCR, lists solely in-frame clones and lacks some. Clone size and V and J calls were adopted from that table, with D and trimming inferred from the DNA. The sample yields some 210,000 clones, about 86% seen once.

The specimen was peripheral blood. J is TRBJ1-3 and V is TRBV3-1 (or the pseudogene TRBV3-2); a weak D match, TRBD1 (6 bases). This receptor was identified in a man aged 50 or older with active or convalescent COVID-19. The CDR3 nucleotides read TGTGCCAGCAGCCAGGGGCAGGGGTTTTTAGGGGACACCATATATTTT. Translation: CASSQGQGFLGDTIYF.